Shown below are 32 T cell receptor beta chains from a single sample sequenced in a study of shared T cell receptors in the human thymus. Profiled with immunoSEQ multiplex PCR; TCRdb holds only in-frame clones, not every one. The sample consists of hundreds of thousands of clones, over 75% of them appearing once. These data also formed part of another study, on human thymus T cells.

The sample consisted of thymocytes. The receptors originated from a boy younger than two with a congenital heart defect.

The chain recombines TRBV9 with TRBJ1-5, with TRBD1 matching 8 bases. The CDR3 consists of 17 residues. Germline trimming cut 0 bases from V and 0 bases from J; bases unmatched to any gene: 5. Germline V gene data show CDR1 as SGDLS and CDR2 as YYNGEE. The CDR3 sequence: CASSVEGTGSSNQPQHF. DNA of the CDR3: TGTGCCAGCAGCGTAGAAGGGACAGGTTCTAGCAATCAGCCCCAGCATTTT.

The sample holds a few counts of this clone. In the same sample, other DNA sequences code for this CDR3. This chain's CDR3 is CASSLVSSYEQYF. CDR3 in DNA: TGTGCCAGCAGCTTGGTGAGCTCCTACGAGCAGTACTTC. The rearrangement links TRBV5-6 to TRBJ2-7; D ambiguous. This CDR3 comprises 13 residues. Trimming removed 0 bases from V and 0 bases from J, with 4 bases in between. Germline lookup yields CDR1 SGHDT and CDR2 YYEEEE. The entire variable domain, with the rest obtained from reference TRBV5-6 and TRBJ2-7, is as follows: DAGVTQSPTHLIKTRGQQVTLRCSPKSGHDTVSWYQQALGQGPQFIFQYYEEEERQRGNFPDRFSGHQFPNYSSELNVNALLLGDSALYLCASSLVSSYEQYFGPGTRLTVT.

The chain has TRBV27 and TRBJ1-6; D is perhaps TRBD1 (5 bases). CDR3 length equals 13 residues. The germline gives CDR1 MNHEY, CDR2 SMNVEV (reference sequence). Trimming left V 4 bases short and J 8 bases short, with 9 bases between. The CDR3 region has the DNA TGTGCCAGCAGTTCAGGGTCGGATTCACCCCTCCACTTT. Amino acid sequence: CASSSGSDSPLHF.

The CDR3 DNA reads as TGTGCCAGCAGCCAACTGGACAGGGAAAACAATGAGCAGTTCTTC. Its protein product is CASSQLDRENNEQFF. The V gene is TRBV14, the J gene TRBJ2-1; 8 bases align to TRBD1. CDR3 size: 15 residues. Trimming cost V 2 bases and J 5 bases; bases outside gene matches: 5. The germline gives CDR1 SGHDN, CDR2 FVKESK.

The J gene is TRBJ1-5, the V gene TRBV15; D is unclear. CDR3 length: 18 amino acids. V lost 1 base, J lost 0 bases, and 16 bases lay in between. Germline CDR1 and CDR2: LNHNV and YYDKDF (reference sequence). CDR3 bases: TGTGCCACCAGCAGAGTGGTTGAGGTCCCCTATAGCAATCAGCCCCAGCATTTT. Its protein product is CATSRVVEVPYSNQPQHF. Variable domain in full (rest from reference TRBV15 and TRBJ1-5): DAMVIQNPRYQVTQFGKPVTLSCSQTLNHNVMYWYQQKSSQAPKLLFHYYDKDFNNEADTPDNFQSRRPNTSFCFLDIRSPGLGDTAMYLCATSRVVEVPYSNQPQHFGDGTRLSIL.

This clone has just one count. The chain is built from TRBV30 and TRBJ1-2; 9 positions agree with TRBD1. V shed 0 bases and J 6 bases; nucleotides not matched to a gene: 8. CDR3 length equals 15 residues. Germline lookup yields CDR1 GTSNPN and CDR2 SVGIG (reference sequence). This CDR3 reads CAWSVPSQGANGYTF. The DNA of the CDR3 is TGTGCCTGGAGTGTACCCTCACAGGGGGCGAATGGCTACACCTTC. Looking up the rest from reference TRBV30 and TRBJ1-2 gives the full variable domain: SQTIHQWPATLVQPVGSPLSLECTVEGTSNPNLYWYRQAAGRGLQLLFYSVGIGQISSEVPQNLSASRPQDRQFILSSKKLLLSDSGFYLCAWSVPSQGANGYTFGSGTRLTVV.

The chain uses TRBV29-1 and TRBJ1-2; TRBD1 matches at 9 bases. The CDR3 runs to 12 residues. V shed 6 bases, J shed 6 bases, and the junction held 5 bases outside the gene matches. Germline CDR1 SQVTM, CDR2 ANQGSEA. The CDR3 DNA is TGCAGCGTGGGGACAGGGTGTCATGGCTACACCTTC. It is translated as CSVGTGCHGYTF.

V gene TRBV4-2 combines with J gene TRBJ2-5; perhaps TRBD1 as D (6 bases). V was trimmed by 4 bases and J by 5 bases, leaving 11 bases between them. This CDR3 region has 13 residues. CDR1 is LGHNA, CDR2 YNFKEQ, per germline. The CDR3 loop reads CASSPRGLETQYF. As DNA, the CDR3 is TGTGCCAGCAGCCCAAGGGGGTTGGAGACCCAGTACTTC.

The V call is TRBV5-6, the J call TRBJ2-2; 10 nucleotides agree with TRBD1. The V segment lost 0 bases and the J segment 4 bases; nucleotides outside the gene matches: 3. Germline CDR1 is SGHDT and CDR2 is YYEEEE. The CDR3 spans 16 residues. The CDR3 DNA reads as TGTGCCAGCAGCTTGGGGACAGGGGGTGGCACCGGGGAGCTGTTTTTT. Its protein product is CASSLGTGGGTGELFF.

The CDR3 DNA reads as TGTGCCAGCAGCGGTGGGACTAGCGGGAGACCAGATACGCAGTATTTT. This codes for CASSGGTSGRPDTQYF. The genes are TRBV9 and TRBJ2-3, with TRBD2 matching 14 bases. The length of the CDR3 is 16 residues. Germline assignment: CDR1 SGDLS and CDR2 YYNGEE. Trimming removed 3 bases from V and 4 bases from J; junction bases left unmatched: 4.

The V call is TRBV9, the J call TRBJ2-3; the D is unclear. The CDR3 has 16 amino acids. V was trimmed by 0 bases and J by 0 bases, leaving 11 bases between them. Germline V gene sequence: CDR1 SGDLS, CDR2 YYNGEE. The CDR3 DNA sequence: TGTGCCAGCAGCGTAGCTTTGCGTTCTAGCACAGATACGCAGTATTTT. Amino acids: CASSVALRSSTDTQYF.

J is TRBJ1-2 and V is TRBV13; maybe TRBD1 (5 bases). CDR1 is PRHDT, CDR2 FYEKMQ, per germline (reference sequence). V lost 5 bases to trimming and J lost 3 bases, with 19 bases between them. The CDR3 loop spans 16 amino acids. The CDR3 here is CASSNKLGRADYGYTF. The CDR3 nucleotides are TGTGCCAGCAGCAACAAGTTGGGCAGGGCGGACTATGGCTACACCTTC.

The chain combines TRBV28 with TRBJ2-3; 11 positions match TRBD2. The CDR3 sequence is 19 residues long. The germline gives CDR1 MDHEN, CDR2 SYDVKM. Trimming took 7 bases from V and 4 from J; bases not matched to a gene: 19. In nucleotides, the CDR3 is TGTGCCAGCACCAAGGGGGAGAAGGTAGCGGGAGGGCTCGCAGATACGCAGTATTTT. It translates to CASTKGEKVAGGLADTQYF. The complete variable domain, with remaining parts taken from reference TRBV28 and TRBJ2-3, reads DVKVTQSSRYLVKRTGEKVFLECVQDMDHENMFWYRQDPGLGLRLIYFSYDVKMKEKGDIPEGYSVSREKKERFSLILESASTNQTSMYLCASTKGEKVAGGLADTQYFGPGTRLTVL.

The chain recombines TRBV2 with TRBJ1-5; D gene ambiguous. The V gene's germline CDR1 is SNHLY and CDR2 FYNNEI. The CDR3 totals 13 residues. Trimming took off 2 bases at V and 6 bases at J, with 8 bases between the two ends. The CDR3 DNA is TGTGCCAGCAGTGAAATCGCCGGTCAGCCCCAGCATTTT. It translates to CASSEIAGQPQHF.

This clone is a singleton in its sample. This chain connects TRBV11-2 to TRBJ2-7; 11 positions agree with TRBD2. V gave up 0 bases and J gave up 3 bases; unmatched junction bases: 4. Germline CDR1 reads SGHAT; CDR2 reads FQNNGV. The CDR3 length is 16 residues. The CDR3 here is CASSLEGLAALYEQYF. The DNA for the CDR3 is TGTGCCAGCAGCTTAGAGGGACTAGCGGCCCTCTACGAGCAGTACTTC. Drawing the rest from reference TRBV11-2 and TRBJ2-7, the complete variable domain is EAGVAQSPRYKIIEKRQSVAFWCNPISGHATLYWYQQILGQGPKLLIQFQNNGVVDDSQLPKDRFSAERLKGVDSTLKIQPAKLEDSAVYLCASSLEGLAALYEQYFGPGTRLTVT.

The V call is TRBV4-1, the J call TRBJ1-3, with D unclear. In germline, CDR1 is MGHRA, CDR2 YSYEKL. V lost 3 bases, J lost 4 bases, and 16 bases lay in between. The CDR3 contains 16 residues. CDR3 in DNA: TGCGCCAGCAGCCACCCCTCCGGGGAATCGGGAAACACCATATATTTT. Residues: CASSHPSGESGNTIYF.

This chain's CDR3 is CASSLSGRGTGELFF. The DNA for the CDR3 is TGTGCCAGCAGTTTATCCGGGAGGGGTACCGGGGAGCTGTTTTTT. V is TRBV28 and J is TRBJ2-2; TRBD2 agrees at 8 bases. V lost 1 base and J lost 5; bases outside the gene matches: 3. CDR3 length: 15 amino acids. Germline CDR1 is MDHEN and CDR2 is SYDVKM.

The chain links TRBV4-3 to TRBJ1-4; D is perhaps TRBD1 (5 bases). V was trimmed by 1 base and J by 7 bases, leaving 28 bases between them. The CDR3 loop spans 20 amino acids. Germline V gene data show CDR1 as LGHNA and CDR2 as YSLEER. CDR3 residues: CASSQVNVPAVNRSCEKLFF. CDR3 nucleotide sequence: TGCGCCAGCAGCCAAGTGAATGTCCCGGCGGTCAACAGGTCGTGTGAAAAACTGTTTTTT.

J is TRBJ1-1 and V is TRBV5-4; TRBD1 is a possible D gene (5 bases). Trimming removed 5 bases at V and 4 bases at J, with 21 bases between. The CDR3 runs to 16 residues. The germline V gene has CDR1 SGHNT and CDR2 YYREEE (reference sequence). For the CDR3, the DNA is TGTGCCAGCAGGTACCATCCAGGAGGGGAAGGCACTGAAGCTTTCTTT. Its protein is CASRYHPGGEGTEAFF.

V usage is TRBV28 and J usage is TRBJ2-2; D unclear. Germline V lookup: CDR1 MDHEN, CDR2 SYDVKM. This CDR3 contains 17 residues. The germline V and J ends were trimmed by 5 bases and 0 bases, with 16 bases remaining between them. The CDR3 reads CASSPPPGMPNTGELFF. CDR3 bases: TGTGCCAGCAGTCCACCACCGGGTATGCCGAACACCGGGGAGCTGTTTTTT.

The CDR3 sequence is CASSLRTSGYNEQFF. The CDR3 DNA follows: TGCGCCAGCAGCTTAAGGACTAGCGGTTACAATGAGCAGTTCTTC. This sequence joins TRBV5-1 and TRBJ2-1; 10 bases line up with TRBD2. The CDR3 loop spans 15 amino acids. Germline values: CDR1 SGHRS, CDR2 YFSETQ. V trimming: 2 bases; J trimming: 4 bases; junction bases outside the gene matches: 3.

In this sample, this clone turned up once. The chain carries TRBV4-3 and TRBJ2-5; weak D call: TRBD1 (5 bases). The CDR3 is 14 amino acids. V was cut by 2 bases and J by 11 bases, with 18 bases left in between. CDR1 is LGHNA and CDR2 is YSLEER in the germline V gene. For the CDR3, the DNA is TGCGCCAGCAGCCAACTAGGTGGGGCCGGAGAGCAGTACTTC. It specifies CASSQLGGAGEQYF.

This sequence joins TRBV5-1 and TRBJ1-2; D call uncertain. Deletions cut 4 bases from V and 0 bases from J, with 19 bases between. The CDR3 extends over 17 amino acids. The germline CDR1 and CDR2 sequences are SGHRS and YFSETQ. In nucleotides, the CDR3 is TGCGCCAGCAGCCCATCGAGGAACCTCACCCCTAACTATGGCTACACCTTC. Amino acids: CASSPSRNLTPNYGYTF.

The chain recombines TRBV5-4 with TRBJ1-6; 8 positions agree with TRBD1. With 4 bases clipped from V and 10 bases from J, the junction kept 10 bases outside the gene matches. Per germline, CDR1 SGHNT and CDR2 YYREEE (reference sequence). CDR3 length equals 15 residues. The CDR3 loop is CASSANGQGGSPLHF. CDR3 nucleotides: TGTGCCAGCAGCGCCAACGGACAGGGAGGATCACCCCTCCACTTT.

The CDR3 nucleotides read TGCGCCAGCGGTGAAGAGAGTAATGAGCAGTTCTTC. Translated, it gives CASGEESNEQFF. The chain uses TRBV5-1 and TRBJ2-1; the D is unclear. V was shortened by 7 bases and J by 7 bases, with 12 bases between the two germline ends. This CDR3 has 12 residues. Germline CDR1 reads SGHRS; CDR2 reads YFSETQ.

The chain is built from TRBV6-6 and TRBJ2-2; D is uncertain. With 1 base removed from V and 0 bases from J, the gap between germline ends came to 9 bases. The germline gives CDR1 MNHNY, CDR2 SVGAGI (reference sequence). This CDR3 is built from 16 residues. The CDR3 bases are TGTGCCAGCAGTTACTTGGGCAGTGCGAACACCGGGGAGCTGTTTTTT. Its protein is CASSYLGSANTGELFF.

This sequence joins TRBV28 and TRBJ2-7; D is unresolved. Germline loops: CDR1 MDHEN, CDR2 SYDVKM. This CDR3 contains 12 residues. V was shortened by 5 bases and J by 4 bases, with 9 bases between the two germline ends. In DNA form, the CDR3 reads TGTGCCAGCAGTCGCAAGAGGTACGAGCAGTACTTC. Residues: CASSRKRYEQYF. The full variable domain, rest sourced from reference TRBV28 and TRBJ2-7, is DVKVTQSSRYLVKRTGEKVFLECVQDMDHENMFWYRQDPGLGLRLIYFSYDVKMKEKGDIPEGYSVSREKKERFSLILESASTNQTSMYLCASSRKRYEQYFGPGTRLTVT.

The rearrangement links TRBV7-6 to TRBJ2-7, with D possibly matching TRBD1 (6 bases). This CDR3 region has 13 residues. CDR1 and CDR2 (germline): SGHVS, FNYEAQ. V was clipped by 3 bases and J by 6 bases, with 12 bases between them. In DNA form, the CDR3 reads TGTGCCAGCAGCTTTCGACAGGAGGCCGAGCAGTACTTC. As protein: CASSFRQEAEQYF.

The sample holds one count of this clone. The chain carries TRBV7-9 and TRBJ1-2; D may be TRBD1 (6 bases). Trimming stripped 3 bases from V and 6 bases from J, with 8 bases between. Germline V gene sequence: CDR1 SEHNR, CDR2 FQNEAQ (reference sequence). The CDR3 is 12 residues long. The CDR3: CASSFTGNGYTF. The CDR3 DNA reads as TGTGCCAGCAGCTTCACAGGGAATGGCTACACCTTC.

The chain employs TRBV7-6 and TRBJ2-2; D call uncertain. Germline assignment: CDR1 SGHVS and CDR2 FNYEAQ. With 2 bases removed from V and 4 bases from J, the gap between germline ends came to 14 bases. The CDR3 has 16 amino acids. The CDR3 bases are TGTGCCAGCAGCTTAATTAGAGGAACCGCCACCGGGGAGCTGTTTTTT. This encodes CASSLIRGTATGELFF.

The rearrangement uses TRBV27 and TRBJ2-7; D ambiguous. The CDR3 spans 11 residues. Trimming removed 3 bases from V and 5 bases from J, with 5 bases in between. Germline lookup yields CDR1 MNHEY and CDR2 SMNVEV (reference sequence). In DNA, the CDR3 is TGTGCCAGCAGTTTTTCCGACGAGCAGTACTTC. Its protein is CASSFSDEQYF.

CDR3 sequence (DNA): TGCAGCGTTGAAATTGGGGACAAGAACACTGAAGCTTTCTTT. Translation gives CSVEIGDKNTEAFF. V and J are TRBV29-1 and TRBJ1-1, with a tentative D call TRBD1 (6 bases). V was trimmed by 2 bases and J by 1 base, leaving 11 bases between them. This CDR3 is 14 amino acids long. Germline lookup yields CDR1 SQVTM and CDR2 ANQGSEA. The variable domain in full, with the rest retrieved from reference TRBV29-1 and TRBJ1-1, is SAVISQKPSRDICQRGTSLTIQCQVDSQVTMMFWYRQQPGQSLTLIATANQGSEATYESGFVIDKFPISRPNLTFSTLTVSNMSPEDSSIYLCSVEIGDKNTEAFFGQGTRLTVV.